Described below is a single TCR beta chain sequence and its context. No antigen is known for it. PCR was performed using 60 Vbeta and 13 Jbeta primers. Assay: immunoSEQ multiplex PCR; the TCRdb copy retains only in-frame clones and omits some. In the table there are about 160,000 clones, roughly 77% of which are singletons. These data belong to a study of cytomegalovirus exposure and HLA in healthy donors. The CDR3 loop spans 21 amino acids. Study-wide results and limits: In a later analysis, HLA-C alleles had the fewest associated TCRs, DRB1 alleles the most. Versus the approximately 720-donor mean, an Asian-associated ancestry cluster reportedly showed fewer N-insertions in a later analysis. A missense variant in DCLRE1C was later tied to TCR beta V- and J-gene trimming. Most likely, a cluster of highly shared sequence variants arose as a sequencing artifact.

V is TRBV21-1 and J is TRBJ2-1; the table calls TRBD2, which could not be checked here. TRBV21-1 is a known pseudogene. Sequences were obtained from PBMCs. The receptor was isolated from a young man in good health and CMV-seropositive. The DNA of the CDR3 is TGTGCCAGCAGCAAAGGGACCAAACCTAGCGGGGGGGCTGACCCCTACAATGAGCAGTTCTTC. Translation gives CASSKGTKPSGGADPYNEQFF.